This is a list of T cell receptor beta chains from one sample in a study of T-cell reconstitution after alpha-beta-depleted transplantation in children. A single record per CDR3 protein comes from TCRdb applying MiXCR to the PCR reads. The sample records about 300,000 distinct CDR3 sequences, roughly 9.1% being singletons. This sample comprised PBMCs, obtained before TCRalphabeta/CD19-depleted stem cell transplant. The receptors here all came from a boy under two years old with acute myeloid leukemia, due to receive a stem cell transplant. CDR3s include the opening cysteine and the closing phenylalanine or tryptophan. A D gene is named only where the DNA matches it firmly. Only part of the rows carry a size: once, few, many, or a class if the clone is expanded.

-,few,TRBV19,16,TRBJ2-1,TGTGCCAGTAGTATTTGGGGATTCGAGAACTACAATGAGCAGTTCTTC,CASSIWGFENYNEQFF
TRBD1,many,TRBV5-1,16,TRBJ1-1,TGCGCCAGCAGCACTCGACAGGGGGCAGGGAGCACTGAAGCTTTCTTT,CASSTRQGAGSTEAFF
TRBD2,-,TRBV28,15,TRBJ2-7,TGTGCCAGCAGTCGGACTAGCGGGAGAGGAGACGAGCAGTACTTC,CASSRTSGRGDEQYF
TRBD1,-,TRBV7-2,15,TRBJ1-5,TGTCCCAGCAGCTCGCACGGGACAGCCAATCAGCCCCAGCATTTT,CPSSSHGTANQPQHF
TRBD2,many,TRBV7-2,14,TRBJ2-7,TGTGCCAGCAGCAATCCGGGACTAGAGGACGAGCAGTACTTC,CASSNPGLEDEQYF
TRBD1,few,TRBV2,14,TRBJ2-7,TGTGCCAGCAACCCCGGACAGGGGGGGTTAGGGCAGTACTTC,CASNPGQGGLGQYF
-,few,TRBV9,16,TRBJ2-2,TGTGCCAGCAGCAGTAAATGGGGGCCTAACACCGGGGAGCTGTTTTTT,CASSSKWGPNTGELFF
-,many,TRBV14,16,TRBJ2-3,TGTGCCAGCAGCCAAGATCAAGGTCTAGCGACAGATACGCAGTATTTT,CASSQDQGLATDTQYF
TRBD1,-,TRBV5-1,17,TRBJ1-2,TGCGCCAGCAGCCTTCCCTCTCACAGGGGAGCTAACTATGGCTACACCTTC,CASSLPSHRGANYGYTF
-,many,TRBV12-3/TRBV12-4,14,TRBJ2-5,TGTGCCAGCAGTTCCCCGGGACACCAAGAGACCCAGTACTTC,CASSSPGHQETQYF
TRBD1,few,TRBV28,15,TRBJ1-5,TGTGCCAGCAGTTTAAGGCAGGGGGCTAGTCAGCCCCAGCATTTT,CASSLRQGASQPQHF
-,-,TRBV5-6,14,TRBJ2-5,TGTGCCAGCAGCTTGGGTAGGACCCGAGCGACCCAGTACTTC,CASSLGRTRATQYF
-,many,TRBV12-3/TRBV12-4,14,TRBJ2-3,TGTGCCAGCAGTTTTGTCAGGGGCCCAGATACGCAGTATTTT,CASSFVRGPDTQYF
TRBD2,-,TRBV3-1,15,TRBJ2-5,TGTGCCAGCAGCCGGGCTAGCGGGTTCCAAGAGACCCAGTACTTC,CASSRASGFQETQYF
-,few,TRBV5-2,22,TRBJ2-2,TGTGCCAGCAACCAAATGGGACTGAGAAATCCTAGCGGGCCTTCGAACACCGGGGAGCTGTTTTTT,CASNQMGLRNPSGPSNTGELFF
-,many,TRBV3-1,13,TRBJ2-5,TGTGCCAGCAGCCAAATAGCGAAAGAGACCCAGTACTTC,CASSQIAKETQYF
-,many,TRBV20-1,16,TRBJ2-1,TGCAGTGCTTATACCGGGACCTCCAGCTCCTACAATGAGCAGTTCTTC,CSAYTGTSSSYNEQFF
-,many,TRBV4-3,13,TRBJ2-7,TGCGCCAGCAGCGGCTCGGAGCCCTACGAGCAGTACTTC,CASSGSEPYEQYF
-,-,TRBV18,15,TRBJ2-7,TGTGCCAGCTCAACCTCCGGGACCCACTCTAGGGAGCAGTACTTC,CASSTSGTHSREQYF
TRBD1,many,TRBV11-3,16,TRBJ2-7,TGTGCCAGCAGCTTAGATGTGGGACAGGTTTCCTACGAGCAGTACTTC,CASSLDVGQVSYEQYF
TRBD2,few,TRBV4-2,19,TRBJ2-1,TGTGCCAGCAGCCACGGAAGGGGAGCGGGGGGACTAGGGAACAATGAGCAGTTCTTC,CASSHGRGAGGLGNNEQFF
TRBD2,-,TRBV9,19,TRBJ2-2,TGTGCCAGCAGCGTAGCTACCCGCCCTAGCGGGGCCGCCTCCGGGGAGCTGTTTTTT,CASSVATRPSGAASGELFF
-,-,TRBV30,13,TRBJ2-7,TGTGCCTGGAGTGTATCGTATCTCTACGAGCAGTACTTC,CAWSVSYLYEQYF
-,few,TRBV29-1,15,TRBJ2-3,TGCAGCGTCCGACTCAGGGGAGCGGGCACAGATACGCAGTATTTT,CSVRLRGAGTDTQYF
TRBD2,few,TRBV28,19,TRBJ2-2,TGTGCCAGCAAGATACCGGGACTAGCGGGGGGCCGGAACACCGGGGAGCTGTTTTTT,CASKIPGLAGGRNTGELFF
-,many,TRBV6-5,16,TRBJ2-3,TGTGCCAGCAGTTACTCGAGACTATCGACCACAGATACGCAGTATTTT,CASSYSRLSTTDTQYF
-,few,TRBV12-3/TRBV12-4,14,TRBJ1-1,TGTGCCAGCAGTTTAAGGGTGGGGGGGACTGAAGCTTTCTTT,CASSLRVGGTEAFF
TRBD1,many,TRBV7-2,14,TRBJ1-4,TGTGCCAGCAGCCCTTGGACAGGGGATGAAAAACTGTTTTTT,CASSPWTGDEKLFF
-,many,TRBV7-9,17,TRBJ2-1,TGTGCCAGCGGAGGCCGCCAAAGCGGAGGGGGCTACAATGAGCAGTTCTTC,CASGGRQSGGGYNEQFF
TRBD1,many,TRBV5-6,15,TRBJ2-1,TGTGCCAGCAGCTTGGTCCCTGGACAGGGCGATGAGCAGTTCTTC,CASSLVPGQGDEQFF
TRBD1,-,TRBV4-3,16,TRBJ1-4,TGCGCCAGCAGCCAAGATGGGACAGGGTTCGGTGAAAAACTGTTTTTT,CASSQDGTGFGEKLFF
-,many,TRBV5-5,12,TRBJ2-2,TGTGCCAGCAGGAATACTACCGGGGAGCTGTTTTTT,CASRNTTGELFF
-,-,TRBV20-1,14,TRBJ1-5,TGCAGTGCTAGAGATCCCGGGGCTAATCAGCCCCAGCATTTT,CSARDPGANQPQHF
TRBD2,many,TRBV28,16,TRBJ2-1,TGTGCCAGCAGACTAGCGGGAGACCTAGGCTACAATGAGCAGTTCTTC,CASRLAGDLGYNEQFF
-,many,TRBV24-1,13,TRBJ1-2,TGTGCCACCAGTGATTTCAGTGGGGATGGCTACACCTTC,CATSDFSGDGYTF
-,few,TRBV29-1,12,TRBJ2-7,TGCAGCGTTGAAGACAGGACCTACGAGCAGTACTTC,CSVEDRTYEQYF
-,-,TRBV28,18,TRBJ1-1,TGTGCCAGCAGTTTAGCACCAGGGGCCTTACTCATGAACACTGAAGCTTTCTTT,CASSLAPGALLMNTEAFF
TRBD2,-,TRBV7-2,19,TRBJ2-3,TGTGCCAGCAGCTCCCGAGAGTGGGTGGGACTAGGGGTGAGACATCCGCAGTATTTT,CASSSREWVGLGVRHPQYF